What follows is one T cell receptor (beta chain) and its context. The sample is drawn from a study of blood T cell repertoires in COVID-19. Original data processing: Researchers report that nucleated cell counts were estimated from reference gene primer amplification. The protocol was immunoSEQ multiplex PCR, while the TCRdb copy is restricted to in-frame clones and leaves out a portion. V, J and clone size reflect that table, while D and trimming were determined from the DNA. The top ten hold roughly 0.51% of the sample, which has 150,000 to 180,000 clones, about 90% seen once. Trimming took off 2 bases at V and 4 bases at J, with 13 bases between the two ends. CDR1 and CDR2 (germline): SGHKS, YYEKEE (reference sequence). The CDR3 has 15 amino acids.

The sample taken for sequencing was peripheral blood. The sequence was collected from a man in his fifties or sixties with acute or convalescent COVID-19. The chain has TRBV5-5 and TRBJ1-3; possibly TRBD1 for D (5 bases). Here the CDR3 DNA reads TGTGCCAGCAGCTTAGAAGGGGCGACGGGAAACACCATATATTTT. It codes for CASSLEGATGNTIYF.